A selection of T cell receptor beta chains follows, all from one sample in a study of metastatic and nonmetastatic thyroid tumors. TCRdb re-clonotyped the PCR reads via MiXCR. The sample shows about 92,000 clones, about 16% of them seen only once. The sample consisted of blood. The receptor source for this set is a female donor with papillary thyroid cancer or a benign thyroid nodule (not recorded which). Some clones in this sample may be carry-over from other donors' samples. The CDR3 runs from the conserved cysteine through the conserved F or W. D genes are given only for firm matches. Size tells how often a clone was seen (once, few, many) or the class of an expanded clone, and some rows leave it out.

V,size,J,D,DNA,CDR3
TRBV4-1,many,TRBJ2-7,TRBD1,TGCGCCAGCAGCCCCGAACCGGGACAGAAAGGCTACGAGCAGTACTTC,CASSPEPGQKGYEQYF
TRBV2,many,TRBJ1-1,-,TGTGCCAGCGTGATGGACGCGAACACTGAAGCTTTCTTT,CASVMDANTEAFF
TRBV5-1,many,TRBJ2-7,-,TGCGCCAGCAGCTTGTCGAGCAGGGAAGCTGGCGAGCAGTACTTC,CASSLSSREAGEQYF
TRBV4-1,few,TRBJ1-4,-,TGCGCCAGCAGCCAAGGCTTTTCGGAAAAACTGTTTTTT,CASSQGFSEKLFF
TRBV6-1,many,TRBJ1-2,-,TGTGCCAGCAGTACCCCGGGGGGGGGCTACACCTTC,CASSTPGGGYTF
TRBV11-2,-,TRBJ1-3,-,TGTGCCAGCATCTCCCTCGGGGTCTCTGGAAACACCATATATTTT,CASISLGVSGNTIYF
TRBV30,-,TRBJ2-2,-,TGTGCCTGGAGGACATGGGGGACCGTGGAGCTGTTTTTT,CAWRTWGTVELFF
TRBV18,-,TRBJ2-5,TRBD1,TGTGCCAGCTCGCCGGACAGGGAGGAGACCCAGTACTTC,CASSPDREETQYF
TRBV2,many,TRBJ2-7,-,TGTGCCAGCAGTGTGACAGCCGATCCCTTCTACGAGCAGTACTTC,CASSVTADPFYEQYF
TRBV11-2,-,TRBJ1-2,-,TGTGCCAGCAGCTTATCTATGAGGGGCCCACCCCCCTATGGCTACACCTTC,CASSLSMRGPPPYGYTF
TRBV7-6,few,TRBJ1-4,-,TGTGCCAGCAGCTTAGGGACCAGGAGTGGTGAAAAACTGTTTTTT,CASSLGTRSGEKLFF
TRBV30,-,TRBJ1-2,-,TGTGCCTGGGATAGGGTCAGGTATAAATATGGCTACACCTTC,CAWDRVRYKYGYTF
TRBV3-1,many,TRBJ2-2,TRBD2,TGTGCCAGCAGCCAACTAGCGGGGGGCAACACCGGGGAGCTGTTTTTT,CASSQLAGGNTGELFF
TRBV12-3/TRBV12-4,-,TRBJ1-2,-,TGTGCCAGCAGTCCCTTTTTTGTTAGGGAGTATGGCTACACCTTC,CASSPFFVREYGYTF
TRBV10-1,many,TRBJ1-1,-,TGCGCCAGCAGTGAGCATGGGGCAGATGAAGCTTTCTTT,CASSEHGADEAFF
TRBV28,large,TRBJ1-2,-,TGTGCCAGCAGTGCGGGACAATCCCAAGTGGAGGGCTACACCTTC,CASSAGQSQVEGYTF
TRBV15,many,TRBJ2-6,TRBD1,TGTGCCACCAGCAGATACCCCGGGACAGGGCAGTCCTCTGGGGCCAACGTCCTGACTTTC,CATSRYPGTGQSSGANVLTF
TRBV19,many,TRBJ1-1,-,TGTGCCAGTAGTATTAGGAAGGGGACTGAAGCTTTCTTT,CASSIRKGTEAFF
TRBV24-1,many,TRBJ2-2,-,TGTGCCACCAGCTCGGGCAATCCTCGGGTGGGGTCGAACACCGGGGAGCTGTTTTTT,CATSSGNPRVGSNTGELFF
TRBV4-1,many,TRBJ2-7,TRBD1,TGCGCCAGCAGCCAAGCTGGGACAGGGGGAACCTACGAGCAGTACTTC,CASSQAGTGGTYEQYF
TRBV12-3/TRBV12-4,many,TRBJ2-3,TRBD2,TGTGCCAGCAGCTTCGGGACTAGCGGGGGGGCAGATACGCAGTATTTT,CASSFGTSGGADTQYF
TRBV15,many,TRBJ1-2,-,TGTGCCACCAGCAGAGATGGTACGGAGAACACCTTC,CATSRDGTENTF
TRBV19,-,TRBJ2-1,-,TGTGCCAGTAGTATAGTGAGCGGTGGGTATTATGAGCAGTTCTTC,CASSIVSGGYYEQFF
TRBV5-4,-,TRBJ1-1,-,TGTGCCAGCTCCTTCATGAACACTGAAGCTTTCTTT,CASSFMNTEAFF
TRBV5-1,many,TRBJ2-1,-,TGCGCCAGCAGCTTGGCGGGGTTGGGGACGGCCAATGAGCAGTTCTTC,CASSLAGLGTANEQFF
TRBV11-2,-,TRBJ2-2,-,TGTGCCAGCAGCTGGAGACCATCCTCGGGCACCGGGGAGCTGTTTTTT,CASSWRPSSGTGELFF
TRBV7-3,-,TRBJ2-3,-,TGTGCCAGCAGCTCCCCCCGGGGGGATACGCAGTATTTT,CASSSPRGDTQYF
TRBV30,few,TRBJ2-5,-,TGTGCCTGGCGGAGTCGCCGGGGCCTTAGGGGGGAGACCCAGTACTTC,CAWRSRRGLRGETQYF
TRBV27,many,TRBJ2-7,TRBD1,TGTGCCAGCAGTTCCGGGACAGGGGATGAGCAGTACTTC,CASSSGTGDEQYF
TRBV28,many,TRBJ1-5,TRBD1,TGTGCCAGCAGTTTCACGGCAGGGGGCGATCAGCCCCAGCATTTT,CASSFTAGGDQPQHF
TRBV11-2,many,TRBJ2-3,TRBD1,TGTGCCAGCAGCCGGACAGGACCTTCACAGCGTACGCAGTATTTT,CASSRTGPSQRTQYF
TRBV15,many,TRBJ2-7,-,TGTGCCACCAGCAGGACGGGGGCCCCCTCCTACGAGCAGTACTTC,CATSRTGAPSYEQYF
TRBV30,-,TRBJ2-7,TRBD2,TGTGCCTGGAGTGTTATAGCGGGGACCTACGAGCAGTACTTC,CAWSVIAGTYEQYF
TRBV6-6,many,TRBJ2-3,-,TGTGCCAGCAGTTACTCGGGACCGACAGATACGCAGTATTTT,CASSYSGPTDTQYF
TRBV28,many,TRBJ1-3,TRBD1,TGTGCCAGCAGCGGCCTAAGGGGGCTCTCTGGAAACACCATATATTTT,CASSGLRGLSGNTIYF
TRBV5-1,many,TRBJ1-1,-,TGCGCCAGCAGCTTGGAGACAGGCGCTGAAGCTTTCTTT,CASSLETGAEAFF
TRBV3-1,many,TRBJ2-7,TRBD1,TGTGCCAGCAGCCAACCCGGACAGGGACGGTTCTACGAGCAGTACTTC,CASSQPGQGRFYEQYF
TRBV3-1,many,TRBJ1-3,-,TGTGCCAGCAGCCAAGGACTTACCTCGGGTGGAAACACCATATATTTT,CASSQGLTSGGNTIYF
TRBV5-1,many,TRBJ1-2,-,TGCGCCAGCAGCTCCGACTTCGTATATGGCTACACCTTC,CASSSDFVYGYTF
TRBV24-1,few,TRBJ2-7,-,TGTGCCACCAGTGATTTGCCTCAGGATTCCTACGAGCAGTACTTC,CATSDLPQDSYEQYF